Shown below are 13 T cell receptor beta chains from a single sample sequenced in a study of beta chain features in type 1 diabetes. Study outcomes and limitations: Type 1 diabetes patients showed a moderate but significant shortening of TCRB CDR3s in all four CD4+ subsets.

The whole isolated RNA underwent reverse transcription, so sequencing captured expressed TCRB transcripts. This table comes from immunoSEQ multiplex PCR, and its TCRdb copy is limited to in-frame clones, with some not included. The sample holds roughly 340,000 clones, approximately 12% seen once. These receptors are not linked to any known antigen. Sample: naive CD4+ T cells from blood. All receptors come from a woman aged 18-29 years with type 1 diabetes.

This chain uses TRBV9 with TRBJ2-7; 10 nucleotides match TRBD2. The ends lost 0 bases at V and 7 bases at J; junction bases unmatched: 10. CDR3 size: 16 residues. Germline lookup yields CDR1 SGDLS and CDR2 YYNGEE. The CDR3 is CASSVAPSGRASEQYF. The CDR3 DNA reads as TGTGCCAGCAGCGTAGCACCCAGCGGGAGGGCGAGTGAGCAGTACTTC.

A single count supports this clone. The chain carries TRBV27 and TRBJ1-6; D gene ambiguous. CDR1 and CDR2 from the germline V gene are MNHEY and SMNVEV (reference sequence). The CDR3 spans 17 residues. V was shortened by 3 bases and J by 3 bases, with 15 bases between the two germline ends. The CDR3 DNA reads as TGTGCCAGCAGTTTCGGGTCGGGAGGGAACTATAATTCACCCCTCCACTTT. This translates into CASSFGSGGNYNSPLHF.

The CDR3 spells CASSQDWRGVADTQYF. The DNA of the CDR3 is TGCGCCAGCAGCCAAGACTGGCGGGGGGTTGCAGATACGCAGTATTTT. V gene TRBV4-3 combines with J gene TRBJ2-3; 8 bases match TRBD2. Germline loops: CDR1 LGHNA, CDR2 YSLEER. J lost 4 bases, V lost 0 bases, and 6 bases had no gene match. This CDR3 region has 16 residues.

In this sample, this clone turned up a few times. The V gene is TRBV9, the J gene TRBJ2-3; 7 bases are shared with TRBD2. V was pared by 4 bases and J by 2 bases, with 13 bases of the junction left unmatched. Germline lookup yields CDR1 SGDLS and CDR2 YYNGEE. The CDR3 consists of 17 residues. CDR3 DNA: TGTGCCAGCAGCCTCCTCCCGGGCGCGGGGGTCACAGATACGCAGTATTTT. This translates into CASSLLPGAGVTDTQYF.

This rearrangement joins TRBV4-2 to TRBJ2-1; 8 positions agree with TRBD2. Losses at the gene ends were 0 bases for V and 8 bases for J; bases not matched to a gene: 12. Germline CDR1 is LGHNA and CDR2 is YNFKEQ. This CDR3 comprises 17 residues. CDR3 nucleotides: TGTGCCAGCAGCCAAGACCTGTACGGGAGGGCCGTCGATGAGCAGTTCTTC. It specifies CASSQDLYGRAVDEQFF.

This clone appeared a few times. The CDR3: CASGTSGDYNEQFF. The CDR3 coding sequence is TGTGCCAGCGGGACTAGCGGGGATTACAATGAGCAGTTCTTC. The J gene is TRBJ2-1, the V gene TRBV28; 13 bases map to TRBD2. The CDR3 has 14 amino acids. Germline V lookup: CDR1 MDHEN, CDR2 SYDVKM. The trim removed 8 bases at V and 4 bases at J, leaving 2 bases unmatched.

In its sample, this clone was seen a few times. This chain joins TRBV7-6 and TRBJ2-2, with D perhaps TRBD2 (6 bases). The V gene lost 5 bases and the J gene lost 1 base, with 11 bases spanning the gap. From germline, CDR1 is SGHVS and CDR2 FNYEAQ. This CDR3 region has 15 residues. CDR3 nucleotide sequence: TGTGCCAGCAGCACACGGCGGGGGAACACCGGGGAGCTGTTTTTT. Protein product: CASSTRRGNTGELFF.

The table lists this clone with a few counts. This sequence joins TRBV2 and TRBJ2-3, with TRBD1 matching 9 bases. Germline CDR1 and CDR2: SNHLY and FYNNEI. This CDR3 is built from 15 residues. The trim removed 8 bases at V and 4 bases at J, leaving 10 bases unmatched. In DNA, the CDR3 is TGTGCCAGCTCATTGACAGGGGGTAGGGCAGATACGCAGTATTTT. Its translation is CASSLTGGRADTQYF.

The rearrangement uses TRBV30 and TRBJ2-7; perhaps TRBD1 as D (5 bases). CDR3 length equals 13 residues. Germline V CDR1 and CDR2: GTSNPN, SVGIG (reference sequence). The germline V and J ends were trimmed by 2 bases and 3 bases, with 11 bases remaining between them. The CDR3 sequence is CAWSTQGGYEQYF. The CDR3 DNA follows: TGTGCCTGGAGTACGCAGGGTGGCTACGAGCAGTACTTC.

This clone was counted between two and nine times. This CDR3 reads CSAVGGTSYEQYF. DNA for the CDR3: TGCAGCGCCGTAGGGGGTACCTCCTACGAGCAGTACTTC. The chain is built from TRBV29-1 and TRBJ2-7, with D possibly being TRBD1 (6 bases). The germline V and J ends were trimmed by 7 bases and 0 bases, with 13 bases remaining between them. Germline V gene lookup returns CDR1 SQVTM and CDR2 ANQGSEA. The CDR3 has 13 amino acids.

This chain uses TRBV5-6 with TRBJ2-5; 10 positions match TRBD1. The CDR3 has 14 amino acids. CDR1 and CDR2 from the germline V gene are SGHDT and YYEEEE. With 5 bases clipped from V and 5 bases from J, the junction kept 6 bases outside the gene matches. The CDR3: CASRDRGFGETQYF. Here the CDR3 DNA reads TGTGCCAGCAGGGACAGGGGGTTCGGCGAGACCCAGTACTTC.

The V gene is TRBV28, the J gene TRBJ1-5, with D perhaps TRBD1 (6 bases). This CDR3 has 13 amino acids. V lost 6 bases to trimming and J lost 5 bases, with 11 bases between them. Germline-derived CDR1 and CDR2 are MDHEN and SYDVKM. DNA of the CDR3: TGTGCCAGCAGCCCACAGGGAGATCAGCCCCAGCATTTT. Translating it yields CASSPQGDQPQHF. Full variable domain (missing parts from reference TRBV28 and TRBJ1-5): DVKVTQSSRYLVKRTGEKVFLECVQDMDHENMFWYRQDPGLGLRLIYFSYDVKMKEKGDIPEGYSVSREKKERFSLILESASTNQTSMYLCASSPQGDQPQHFGDGTRLSIL.

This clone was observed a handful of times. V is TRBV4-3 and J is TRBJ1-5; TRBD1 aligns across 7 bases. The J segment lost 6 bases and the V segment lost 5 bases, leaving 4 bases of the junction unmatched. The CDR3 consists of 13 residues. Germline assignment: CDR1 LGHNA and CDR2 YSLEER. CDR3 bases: TGCGCCAGCAGCGACAGGGCTGGTCAGCCCCAGCATTTT. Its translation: CASSDRAGQPQHF.